This T cell receptor beta chain is from a study of T cell responses to AZD1222 COVID-19 vaccine. Measured with immunoSEQ multiplex PCR; TCRdb has only the in-frame clones, and not every one. The sample lists some 140,000 clones, roughly 90% occurring once. Concerning this clone itself: Its antigen is undetermined.

The CDR3 is 17 amino acids. With 3 bases removed from V and 3 bases from J, the gap between germline ends came to 19 bases. Germline V lookup: CDR1 SNHLY, CDR2 FYNNEI. Study results and limitations: Repertoires were obtained only post-peak T cell response.

The sequence was collected from an adult in good health. The sequences come from peripheral blood, collected on day 0 of AZD1222 vaccination. The V gene is TRBV2, the J gene TRBJ2-3; D is ambiguous. The CDR3 loop reads CASSDSRASWVTDTQYF. CDR3 nucleotide sequence: TGTGCCAGCAGTGATTCTAGGGCCTCATGGGTAACAGATACGCAGTATTTT.